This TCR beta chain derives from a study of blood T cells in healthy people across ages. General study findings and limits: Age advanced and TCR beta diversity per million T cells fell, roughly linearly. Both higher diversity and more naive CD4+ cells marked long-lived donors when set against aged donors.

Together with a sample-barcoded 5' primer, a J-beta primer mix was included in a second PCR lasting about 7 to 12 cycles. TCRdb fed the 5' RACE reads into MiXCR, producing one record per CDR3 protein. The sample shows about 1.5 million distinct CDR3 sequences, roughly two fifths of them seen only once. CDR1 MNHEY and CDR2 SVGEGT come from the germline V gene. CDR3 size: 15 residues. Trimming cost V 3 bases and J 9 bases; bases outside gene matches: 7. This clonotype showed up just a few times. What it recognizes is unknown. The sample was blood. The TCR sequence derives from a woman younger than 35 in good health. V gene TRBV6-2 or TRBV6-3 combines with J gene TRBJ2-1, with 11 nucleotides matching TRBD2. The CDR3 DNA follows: TGTGCCAGCAGTTATGTTGGACTAGCGGGTTCTGAGCAGTTCTTC. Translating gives CASSYVGLAGSEQFF.